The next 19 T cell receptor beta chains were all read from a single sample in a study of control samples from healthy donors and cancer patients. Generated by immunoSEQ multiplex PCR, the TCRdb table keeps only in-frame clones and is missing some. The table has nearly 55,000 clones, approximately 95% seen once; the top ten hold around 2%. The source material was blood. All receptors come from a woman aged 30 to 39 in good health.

CDR3: CASSQEGGRRYEQYF. The CDR3 DNA reads TGCGCCAGCAGCCAAGAGGGGGGAAGACGCTACGAGCAGTACTTC. This chain uses TRBV4-1 with TRBJ2-7; possibly TRBD2 for D (6 bases). The ends were cut back, 0 bases at V and 3 bases at J, with 12 bases in the middle. The CDR3 extends over 15 amino acids. Germline-derived CDR1 and CDR2 are MGHRA and YSYEKL.

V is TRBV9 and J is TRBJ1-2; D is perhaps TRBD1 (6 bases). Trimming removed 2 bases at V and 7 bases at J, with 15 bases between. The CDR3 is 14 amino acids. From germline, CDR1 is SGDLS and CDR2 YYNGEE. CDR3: CASSVGGASVGYTF. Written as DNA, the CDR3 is TGTGCCAGCAGCGTTGGGGGCGCCTCAGTTGGCTACACCTTC. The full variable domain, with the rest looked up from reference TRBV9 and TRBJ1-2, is DSGVTQTPKHLITATGQRVTLRCSPRSGDLSVYWYQQSLDQGLQFLIQYYNGEERAKGNILERFSAQQFPDLHSELNLSSLELGDSALYFCASSVGGASVGYTFGSGTRLTVV.

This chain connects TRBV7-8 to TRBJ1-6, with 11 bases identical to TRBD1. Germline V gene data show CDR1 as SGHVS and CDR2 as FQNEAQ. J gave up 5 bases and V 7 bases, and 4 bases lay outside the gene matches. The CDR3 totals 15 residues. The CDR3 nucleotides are TGTGCCAGCAACTCGGGACAGGGGGATAATTCACCCCTCCACTTT. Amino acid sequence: CASNSGQGDNSPLHF. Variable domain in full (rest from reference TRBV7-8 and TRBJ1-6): GAGVSQSPRYKVAKRGQDVALRCDPISGHVSLFWYQQALGQGPEFLTYFQNEAQLDKSGLPSDRFFAERPEGSVSTLKIQRTQQEDSAVYLCASNSGQGDNSPLHFGNGTRLTVT.

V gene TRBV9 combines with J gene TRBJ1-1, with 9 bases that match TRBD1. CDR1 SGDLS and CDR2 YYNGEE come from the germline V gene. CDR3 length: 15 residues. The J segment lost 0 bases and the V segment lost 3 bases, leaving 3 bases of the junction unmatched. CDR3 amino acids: CASSAGTGMNTEAFF. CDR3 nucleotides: TGTGCCAGCAGCGCCGGGACAGGGATGAACACTGAAGCTTTCTTT.

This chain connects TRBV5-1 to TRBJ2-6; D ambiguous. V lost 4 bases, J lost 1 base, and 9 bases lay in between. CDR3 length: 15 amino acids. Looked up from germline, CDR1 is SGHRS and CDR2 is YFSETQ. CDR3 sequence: CASSRPFSGANVLTF. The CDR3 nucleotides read TGCGCCAGCAGCCGACCCTTTTCTGGGGCCAACGTCCTGACTTTC. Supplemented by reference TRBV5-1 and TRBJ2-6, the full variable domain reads KAGVTQTPRYLIKTRGQQVTLSCSPISGHRSVSWYQQTPGQGLQFLFEYFSETQRNKGNFPGRFSGRQFSNSRSEMNVSTLELGDSALYLCASSRPFSGANVLTFGAGSRLTVL.

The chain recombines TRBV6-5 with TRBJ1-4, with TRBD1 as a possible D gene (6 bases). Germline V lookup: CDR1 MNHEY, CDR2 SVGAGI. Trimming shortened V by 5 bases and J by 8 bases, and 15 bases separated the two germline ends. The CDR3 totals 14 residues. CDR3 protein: CASSPGQNWEKLFF. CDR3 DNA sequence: TGTGCCAGCAGTCCTGGACAGAATTGGGAAAAACTGTTTTTT.

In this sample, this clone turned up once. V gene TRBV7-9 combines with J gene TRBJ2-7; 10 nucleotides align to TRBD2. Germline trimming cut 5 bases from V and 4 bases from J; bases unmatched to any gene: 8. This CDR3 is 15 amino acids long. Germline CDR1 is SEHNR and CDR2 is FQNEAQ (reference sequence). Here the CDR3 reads CASSESGRARYEQYF. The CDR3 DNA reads TGTGCCAGCAGCGAGAGCGGGAGGGCCCGGTACGAGCAGTACTTC.

Written as DNA, the CDR3 is TGCGCCAGCAGCTTGGGCAGAAATAATGAGCAGTTCTTC. Residues: CASSLGRNNEQFF. V gene TRBV5-1 combines with J gene TRBJ2-1, with D uncertain. The CDR3 is 13 amino acids. Trimming removed 0 bases at V and 7 bases at J, with 8 bases between. Germline V gene lookup returns CDR1 SGHRS and CDR2 YFSETQ.

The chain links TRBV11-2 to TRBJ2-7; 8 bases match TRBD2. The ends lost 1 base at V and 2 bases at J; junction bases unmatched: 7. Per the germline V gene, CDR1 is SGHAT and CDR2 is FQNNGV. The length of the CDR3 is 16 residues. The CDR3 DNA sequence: TGTGCCAGCAGCTTAGCGCTACTAGCGGCGACCTACGAGCAGTACTTC. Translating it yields CASSLALLAATYEQYF.

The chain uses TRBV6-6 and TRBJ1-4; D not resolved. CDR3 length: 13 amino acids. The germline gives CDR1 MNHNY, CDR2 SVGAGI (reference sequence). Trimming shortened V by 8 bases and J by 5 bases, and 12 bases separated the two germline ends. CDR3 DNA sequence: TGTGCCAGCCACTGGGGTTTAAATGAAAAACTGTTTTTT. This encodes CASHWGLNEKLFF.

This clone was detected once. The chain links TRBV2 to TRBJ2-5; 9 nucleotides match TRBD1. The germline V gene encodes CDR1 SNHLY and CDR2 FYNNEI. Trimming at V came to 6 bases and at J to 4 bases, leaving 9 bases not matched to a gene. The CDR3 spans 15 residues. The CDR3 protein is CASRAATDRGETQYF. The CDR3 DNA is TGTGCCAGCAGGGCTGCTACGGACAGGGGAGAGACCCAGTACTTC.

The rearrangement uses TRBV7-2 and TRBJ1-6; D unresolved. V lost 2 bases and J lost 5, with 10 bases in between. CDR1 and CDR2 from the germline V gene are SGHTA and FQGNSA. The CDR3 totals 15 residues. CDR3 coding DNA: TGTGCCAGCAGCTTACTTACAGTAGATAATTCACCCCTCCACTTT. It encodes CASSLLTVDNSPLHF.

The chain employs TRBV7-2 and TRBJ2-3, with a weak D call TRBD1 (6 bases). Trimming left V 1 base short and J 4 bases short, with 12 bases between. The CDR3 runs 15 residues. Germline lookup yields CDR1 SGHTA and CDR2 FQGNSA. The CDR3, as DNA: TGTGCCAGCAGCTTAGGCCCCTCAGGGGCAGATACGCAGTATTTT. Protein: CASSLGPSGADTQYF. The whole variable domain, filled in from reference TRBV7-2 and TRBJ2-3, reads GAGVSQSPSNKVTEKGKDVELRCDPISGHTALYWYRQSLGQGLEFLIYFQGNSAPDKSGLPSDRFSAERTGGSVSTLTIQRTQQEDSAVYLCASSLGPSGADTQYFGPGTRLTVL.

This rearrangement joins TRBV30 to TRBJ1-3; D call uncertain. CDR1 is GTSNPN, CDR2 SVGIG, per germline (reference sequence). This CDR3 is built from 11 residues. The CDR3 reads CAKGDGNTIYF. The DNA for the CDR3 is TGTGCGAAAGGTGATGGAAACACCATATATTTT.

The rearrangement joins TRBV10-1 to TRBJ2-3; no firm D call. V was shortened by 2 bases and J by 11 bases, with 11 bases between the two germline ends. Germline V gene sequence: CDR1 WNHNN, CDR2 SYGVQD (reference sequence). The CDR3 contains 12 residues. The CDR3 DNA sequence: TGCGCCAGCAGTGAGGACGGCCTAGGGCAGTATTTT. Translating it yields CASSEDGLGQYF.

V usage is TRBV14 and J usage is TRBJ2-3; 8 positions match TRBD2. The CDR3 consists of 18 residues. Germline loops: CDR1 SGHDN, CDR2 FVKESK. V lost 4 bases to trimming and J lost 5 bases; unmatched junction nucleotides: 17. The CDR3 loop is CASSLTGTSYVPGDTQYF. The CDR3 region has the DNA TGTGCCAGCAGCCTAACCGGGACTAGTTACGTCCCAGGAGATACGCAGTATTTT.

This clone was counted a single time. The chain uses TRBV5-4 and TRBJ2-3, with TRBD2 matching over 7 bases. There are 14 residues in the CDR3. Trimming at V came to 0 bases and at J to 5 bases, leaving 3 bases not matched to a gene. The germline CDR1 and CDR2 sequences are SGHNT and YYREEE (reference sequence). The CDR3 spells CASSLGGREDTQYF. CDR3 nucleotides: TGTGCCAGCAGCTTGGGCGGGAGAGAAGATACGCAGTATTTT. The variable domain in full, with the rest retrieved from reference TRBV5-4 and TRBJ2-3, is ETGVTQSPTHLIKTRGQQVTLRCSSQSGHNTVSWYQQALGQGPQFIFQYYREEENGRGNFPPRFSGLQFPNYSSELNVNALELDDSALYLCASSLGGREDTQYFGPGTRLTVL.

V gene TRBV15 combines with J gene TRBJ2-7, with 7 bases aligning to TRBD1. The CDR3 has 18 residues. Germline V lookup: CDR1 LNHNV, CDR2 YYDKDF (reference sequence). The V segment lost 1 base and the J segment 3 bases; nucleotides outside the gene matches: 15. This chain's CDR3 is CATSRATLRTGGLYEQYF. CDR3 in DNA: TGTGCCACCAGCAGAGCGACCTTAAGGACAGGCGGGCTCTACGAGCAGTACTTC.

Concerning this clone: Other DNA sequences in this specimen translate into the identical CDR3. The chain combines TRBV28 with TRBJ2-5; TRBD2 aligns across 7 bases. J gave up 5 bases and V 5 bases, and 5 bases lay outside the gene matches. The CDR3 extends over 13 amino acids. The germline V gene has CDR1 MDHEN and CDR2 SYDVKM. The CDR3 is CASSPRGGETQYF. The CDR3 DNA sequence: TGTGCCAGCAGTCCCCGGGGAGGGGAGACCCAGTACTTC.